The 18 T cell receptor beta chains reported below all come from one sample, sequenced in a study of cytomegalovirus exposure and HLA in healthy donors. Vbeta (60) and Jbeta (13) primers were used in the PCR. The data were produced by immunoSEQ multiplex PCR, yet TCRdb's version contains in-frame clones alone and is incomplete. The data hold 95,000 to 150,000 clones, with over 60% observed a single time. Sequencing was done on a sample of PBMCs. These receptors originate from a man in his sixties in good health and CMV-seropositive.

This rearrangement joins TRBV9 to TRBJ2-7, with 7 bases that match TRBD2. The V and J ends lost 4 bases and 4 bases, in that order; junction bases with no gene match: 8. Germline CDR1 and CDR2: SGDLS and YYNGEE. CDR3 size: 14 residues. CDR3 in DNA: TGTGCCAGCAGCCCGGGGACTAATCGGTACGAGCAGTACTTC. Translated, it gives CASSPGTNRYEQYF.

Written as DNA, the CDR3 is TGTGCCAGCACAAACAGGGGGAATGAAAAACTGTTTTTT. Its translation: CASTNRGNEKLFF. J is TRBJ1-4 and V is TRBV2; the match to TRBD1 covers 8 bases. The CDR3 is 13 amino acids. Trimming took 7 bases from V and 5 from J; bases not matched to a gene: 3. Germline loops: CDR1 SNHLY, CDR2 FYNNEI.

The table lists this clone with a few counts. This rearrangement joins TRBV7-8 to TRBJ1-1, with no clear D. The length of the CDR3 is 12 residues. Germline CDR1 is SGHVS and CDR2 is FQNEAQ. The V end lost 0 bases, the J end lost 8 bases, and 7 bases lay between the germline ends. The CDR3 region has the DNA TGTGCCAGCAGCTTAGCGTCCGGGGAAGCTTTCTTT. Its translation: CASSLASGEAFF.

This chain uses TRBV27 with TRBJ2-2; weak D call: TRBD1 (6 bases). The CDR3 contains 15 residues. Germline CDR1 and CDR2: MNHEY and SMNVEV (reference sequence). V gave up 3 bases and J gave up 4 bases, with 12 bases separating them. The CDR3 protein is CASSFDRTFTGELFF. The CDR3 nucleotides are TGTGCCAGCAGTTTTGACAGGACCTTCACCGGGGAGCTGTTTTTT.

The chain has TRBV9 and TRBJ1-1; TRBD1 agrees at 8 bases. CDR3 length: 16 amino acids. Germline V gene sequence: CDR1 SGDLS, CDR2 YYNGEE. With V trimmed by 2 bases and J by 3 bases, 9 bases remained unmatched. The CDR3: CASSVGQGAQDTEAFF. DNA of the CDR3: TGTGCCAGCAGCGTGGGTCAGGGGGCGCAGGACACTGAAGCTTTCTTT.

The V and J genes are TRBV28 and TRBJ2-5, with a tentative D call TRBD2 (7 bases). V lost 3 bases and J 5 bases, leaving 19 bases between the germline ends. Germline V lookup: CDR1 MDHEN, CDR2 SYDVKM. The length of the CDR3 is 16 residues. The CDR3 region has the DNA TGTGCCAGCAGTTTGCCGGGACGGCGGGGGCAGGAGACCCAGTACTTC. Protein product: CASSLPGRRGQETQYF.

CDR3 nucleotide sequence: TGTGCCAGCAGCTTAGTGACTCATAACACTGAAGCTTTCTTT. It codes for CASSLVTHNTEAFF. The chain combines TRBV7-8 with TRBJ1-1, with no clear D. V gave up 1 base and J gave up 2 bases, with 8 bases separating them. CDR1 and CDR2 from the germline V gene are SGHVS and FQNEAQ. The CDR3 is 14 amino acids.

The chain is built from TRBV25-1 and TRBJ2-7; D not certain. Deletions cut 4 bases from V and 2 bases from J, with 12 bases between. The germline V gene encodes CDR1 MGHDK and CDR2 SYGVNS. The CDR3 totals 14 residues. CDR3 loop: CASSGSRDTYEQYF. CDR3 sequence (DNA): TGTGCCAGCAGTGGGAGCCGAGATACCTACGAGCAGTACTTC.

The rearrangement links TRBV9 to TRBJ2-7; D may be TRBD1 (6 bases). The CDR3 runs to 14 residues. Germline V lookup: CDR1 SGDLS, CDR2 YYNGEE. Trimming left V 5 bases short and J 0 bases short, with 12 bases between. The CDR3 region is CASSDGGGSYEQYF. Written as DNA, the CDR3 is TGTGCCAGCAGTGATGGGGGCGGCTCCTACGAGCAGTACTTC.

This clone was recorded only once. The V gene is TRBV6-6, the J gene TRBJ2-7; D might be TRBD2 (6 bases). Trimming took off 6 bases at V and 9 bases at J, with 24 bases between the two ends. Germline V gives CDR1 MNHNY, CDR2 SVGAGI (reference sequence). The CDR3 loop spans 15 amino acids. The CDR3 sequence is CASSSFSAGQEGQYF. For the CDR3, the DNA is TGTGCCAGCAGCTCTTTTAGCGCGGGCCAGGAGGGGCAGTACTTC.

The V and J genes are TRBV7-9 and TRBJ2-7; D might be TRBD1 (5 bases). CDR3 length: 13 amino acids. The germline gives CDR1 SEHNR, CDR2 FQNEAQ (reference sequence). Trimming left V 5 bases short and J 5 bases short, with 13 bases between. The CDR3 sequence: CASSLGRVDEQYF. In DNA form, the CDR3 reads TGTGCCAGCAGCCTGGGCAGGGTGGACGAGCAGTACTTC.

This sequence joins TRBV27 and TRBJ1-1, with TRBD1 matching over 8 bases. The CDR3 totals 15 residues. With V trimmed by 4 bases and J by 4 bases, 8 bases remained unmatched. In germline, CDR1 is MNHEY, CDR2 SMNVEV (reference sequence). CDR3 sequence (DNA): TGTGCCAGCAGTTCCCCAAGGACAGGGAGCACTGAAGCTTTCTTT. This translates into CASSSPRTGSTEAFF.

The chain couples TRBV5-1 to TRBJ2-5, with D possibly TRBD2 on 7 matching bases. Germline V gives CDR1 SGHRS, CDR2 YFSETQ. The CDR3 runs 14 residues. With 5 bases removed from V and 2 bases from J, the gap between germline ends came to 13 bases. The DNA for the CDR3 is TGCGCCAGCAGTTTCGGGGGGCGTCAAGAGACCCAGTACTTC. Protein: CASSFGGRQETQYF.

The genes are TRBV5-4 and TRBJ2-2; TRBD2 matches at 13 bases. The CDR3 contains 18 residues. CDR1 is SGHNT, CDR2 YYREEE, per germline (reference sequence). Trimming at V came to 7 bases and at J to 2 bases, leaving 11 bases not matched to a gene. CDR3 nucleotides: TGTGCCAGCGGGGCAGGGGGACTAGCGGGGACTAACACCGGGGAGCTGTTTTTT. It codes for CASGAGGLAGTNTGELFF.

J is TRBJ2-7 and V is TRBV15, with D perhaps matching TRBD1 (6 bases). The CDR3 runs 13 residues. Germline CDR1 and CDR2: LNHNV and YYDKDF (reference sequence). V lost 0 bases and J lost 3, with 6 bases in between. The CDR3 DNA follows: TGTGCCACCAGCAGAGACAGGGGCTACGAGCAGTACTTC. Protein sequence: CATSRDRGYEQYF.

This chain uses TRBV5-4 with TRBJ2-7; perhaps TRBD2 as D (5 bases). Between the trimmed V and J ends, which lost 0 bases and 3 bases, there was a span of 13 bases. The CDR3 contains 15 residues. The germline V gene encodes CDR1 SGHNT and CDR2 YYREEE (reference sequence). This chain's CDR3 is CASSLAVGSDYEQYF. CDR3 DNA: TGTGCCAGCAGCTTGGCCGTAGGGAGCGACTACGAGCAGTACTTC. Full variable domain (rest looked up from reference TRBV5-4 and TRBJ2-7): ETGVTQSPTHLIKTRGQQVTLRCSSQSGHNTVSWYQQALGQGPQFIFQYYREEENGRGNFPPRFSGLQFPNYSSELNVNALELDDSALYLCASSLAVGSDYEQYFGPGTRLTVT.

This clone was recorded a few times. The V gene is TRBV30, the J gene TRBJ2-5, with a weak D call TRBD2 (5 bases). Per germline, CDR1 GTSNPN and CDR2 SVGIG (reference sequence). V was shortened by 0 bases and J by 5 bases, with 7 bases between the two germline ends. CDR3 length equals 12 residues. The CDR3: CAWSVLEETQYF. The DNA of the CDR3 is TGTGCCTGGAGTGTACTAGAGGAGACCCAGTACTTC. The whole variable domain, remainder taken from reference TRBV30 and TRBJ2-5, is SQTIHQWPATLVQPVGSPLSLECTVEGTSNPNLYWYRQAAGRGLQLLFYSVGIGQISSEVPQNLSASRPQDRQFILSSKKLLLSDSGFYLCAWSVLEETQYFGPGTRLLVL.

This clone was seen once. The genes are TRBV28 and TRBJ1-5; no clear D. Germline V gene data show CDR1 as MDHEN and CDR2 as SYDVKM. The CDR3 contains 14 residues. The V end was cut by 6 bases, the J end by 6 bases, with 15 bases between. CDR3 nucleotides: TGTGCCAGCAGATCTGGGGTAGCGGGTCAGCCCCAGCATTTT. The encoded protein is CASRSGVAGQPQHF.